This T cell receptor beta chain was identified in a study of control samples from healthy donors and cancer patients. Generated by immunoSEQ multiplex PCR, the TCRdb table keeps only in-frame clones and is missing some. This table has about 120,000 clones, 75% to 90% appearing once. Trimming left V 5 bases short and J 4 bases short, with 8 bases between. Germline V gives CDR1 MNHEY, CDR2 SMNVEV (reference sequence). The CDR3 extends over 13 amino acids. The sample was PBMCs. This receptor was taken from a woman aged 45 to 65 with colorectal cancer. The rearrangement uses TRBV27 and TRBJ1-4; D gene unclear. CDR3 residues: CASSGVVNEKLFF. The CDR3 DNA is TGTGCCAGCAGTGGGGTTGTTAATGAAAAACTGTTTTTT.